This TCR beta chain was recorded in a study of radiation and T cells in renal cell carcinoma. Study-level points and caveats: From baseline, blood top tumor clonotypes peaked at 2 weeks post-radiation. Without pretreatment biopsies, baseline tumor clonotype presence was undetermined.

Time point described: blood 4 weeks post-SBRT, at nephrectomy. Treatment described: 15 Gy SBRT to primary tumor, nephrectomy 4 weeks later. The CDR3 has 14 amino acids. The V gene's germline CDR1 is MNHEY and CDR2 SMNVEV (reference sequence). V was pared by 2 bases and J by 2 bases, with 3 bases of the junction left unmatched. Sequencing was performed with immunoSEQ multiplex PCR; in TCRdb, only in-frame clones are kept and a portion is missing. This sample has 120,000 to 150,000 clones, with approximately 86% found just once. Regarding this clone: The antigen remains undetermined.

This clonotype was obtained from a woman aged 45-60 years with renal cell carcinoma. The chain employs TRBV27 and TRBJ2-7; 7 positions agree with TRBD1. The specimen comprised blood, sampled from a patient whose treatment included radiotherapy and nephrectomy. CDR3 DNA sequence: TGTGCCAGCAGTTTAGTAGGGACAGCCTACGAGCAGTACTTC. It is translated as CASSLVGTAYEQYF.